Shown below are 21 T cell receptor beta chains from a single sample sequenced in a study of somatic mutations in cytotoxic T cells in rheumatoid arthritis. TCRdb keeps only in-frame clones here, not all; method: immunoSEQ multiplex PCR. The sample has approximately 18,000 clones, approximately 87% seen once; the top ten hold roughly 15%. Specimen: CD8+ T cells sorted from blood. The receptors here all came from a man aged 40-49 years in good health.

The rearrangement uses TRBV6-6 and TRBJ1-2, with a weak D call TRBD1 (5 bases). V lost 2 bases and J lost 6, with 16 bases in between. Germline loops: CDR1 MNHNY, CDR2 SVGAGI (reference sequence). The CDR3 is 15 residues long. The CDR3 region is CASSYNPKGSNGYTF. CDR3 sequence (DNA): TGTGCCAGCAGTTACAATCCCAAGGGGTCGAATGGCTACACCTTC.

The chain carries TRBV27 and TRBJ2-7, with 9 bases that match TRBD1. After removal of 7 bases from V and 3 bases from J, the junction contained 10 bases not matched to a gene. This CDR3 has 15 amino acids. Germline V gene lookup returns CDR1 MNHEY and CDR2 SMNVEV (reference sequence). CDR3 sequence: CASTKLGTGIYEQYF. The CDR3 coding sequence is TGTGCCAGCACCAAACTAGGGACAGGGATCTACGAGCAGTACTTC.

The rearrangement links TRBV7-9 to TRBJ2-1; D call uncertain. Germline CDR1 SEHNR, CDR2 FQNEAQ (reference sequence). This CDR3 spans 15 amino acids. Trimming took off 1 base at V and 3 bases at J, with 10 bases between the two ends. CDR3 sequence (DNA): TGTGCCAGCAGCTTAGGCTACGACCTCTACAATGAGCAGTTCTTC. Protein sequence: CASSLGYDLYNEQFF.

V gene TRBV5-4 combines with J gene TRBJ2-5, with 7 bases fitting TRBD2. TRBJ2-7 matches the DNA end more closely, so the J call is doubtful. The germline CDR1 and CDR2 sequences are SGHNT and YYREEE (reference sequence). The CDR3 has 15 amino acids. CDR3 sequence: CASSLAARGVYEQYF. DNA of the CDR3: TGTGCCAGCAGCTTGGCGGCCCGGGGGGTGTACGAGCAGTACTTC.

J is TRBJ2-1 and V is TRBV6-6; D may be TRBD1 (6 bases). The CDR3 runs 15 residues. Germline values: CDR1 MNHNY, CDR2 SVGAGI (reference sequence). The V gene lost 2 bases and the J gene lost 1 base, with 9 bases spanning the gap. The CDR3 is CASSYAGESYNEQFF. In DNA form, the CDR3 reads TGTGCCAGCAGTTACGCAGGGGAGTCCTACAATGAGCAGTTCTTC.

The chain employs TRBV11-2 and TRBJ2-7, with D uncertain. This CDR3 is built from 15 residues. V lost 5 bases and J lost 3, with 17 bases in between. CDR1 is SGHAT and CDR2 is FQNNGV in the germline V gene. The CDR3 is CASSQTPAGVYEQYF. The CDR3 DNA sequence: TGTGCCAGCAGCCAAACCCCGGCAGGAGTCTACGAGCAGTACTTC.

This sequence joins TRBV7-9 and TRBJ2-1, with TRBD1 as a possible D gene (6 bases). CDR1 and CDR2 from the germline V gene are SEHNR and FQNEAQ (reference sequence). CDR3 length: 19 residues. V shed 4 bases and J shed 8 bases, with 30 bases lying between them. The CDR3: CASSSPSISRDISGDEQFF. The CDR3 nucleotides are TGTGCCAGCAGCTCCCCCTCTATATCTAGGGACATCTCTGGCGATGAGCAGTTCTTC.

V is TRBV27 and J is TRBJ1-2; tentative D call: TRBD1 (6 bases). V shed 4 bases and J shed 3 bases, with 9 bases lying between them. This CDR3 is built from 13 residues. Germline lookup yields CDR1 MNHEY and CDR2 SMNVEV (reference sequence). This CDR3 reads CASSSQGYYGYTF. As DNA, the CDR3 is TGTGCCAGCAGTTCACAGGGCTACTATGGCTACACCTTC.

The V gene is TRBV4-1, the J gene TRBJ1-3, with a tentative D call TRBD1 (6 bases). The germline V gene encodes CDR1 MGHRA and CDR2 YSYEKL. V gave up 6 bases and J gave up 0 bases, with 12 bases separating them. The CDR3 extends over 15 amino acids. The CDR3 sequence is CASREGGGSGNTIYF. The CDR3 DNA follows: TGCGCCAGCAGGGAAGGAGGGGGCTCTGGAAACACCATATATTTT.

On this clone: Different DNA sequences within this sample yield the same CDR3. The chain carries TRBV7-2 and TRBJ2-7; 10 positions match TRBD2. Germline CDR1 is SGHTA and CDR2 is FQGNSA. The CDR3 contains 14 residues. V lost 3 bases, J lost 3 bases, and 2 bases stayed unmatched. CDR3 sequence reads: CASSFASGSYEQYF. The CDR3, as DNA: TGTGCCAGCAGCTTTGCTAGCGGGAGCTACGAGCAGTACTTC.

This chain connects TRBV19 to TRBJ1-1; 8 bases are a match to TRBD1. The junction had 8 bases not matched to a gene; V was cut back by 5 bases and J by 6 bases. Germline assignment: CDR1 LNHDA and CDR2 SQIVND (reference sequence). CDR3 length: 14 amino acids. In nucleotides, the CDR3 is TGTGCCAGTAGTGCGGGACAGGAAATCGCTGAAGCTTTCTTT. Residues: CASSAGQEIAEAFF. The whole variable domain, filled in from reference TRBV19 and TRBJ1-1, reads DGGITQSPKYLFRKEGQNVTLSCEQNLNHDAMYWYRQDPGQGLRLIYYSQIVNDFQKGDIAEGYSVSREKKESFPLTVTSAQKNPTAFYLCASSAGQEIAEAFFGQGTRLTVV.

For the CDR3, the DNA is TGTGCCAGCAGCTTAGGGACTAGCGATTCCTCCTACGAGCAGTACTTC. Protein product: CASSLGTSDSSYEQYF. V usage is TRBV7-6 and J usage is TRBJ2-7; the match to TRBD2 covers 9 bases. Germline V lookup: CDR1 SGHVS, CDR2 FNYEAQ. V gave up 1 base and J gave up 0 bases; unmatched junction bases: 4. This CDR3 is 16 amino acids long.

A few counts support this clone. The V call is TRBV27, the J call TRBJ2-7, with TRBD1 as a possible D gene (6 bases). The CDR3 is made up of 15 amino acids. Germline CDR1 and CDR2: MNHEY and SMNVEV (reference sequence). V was pared by 1 base and J by 2 bases, with 12 bases between. The CDR3 coding sequence is TGTGCCAGCAGTTTATACGGACAGATTACCTACGAGCAGTACTTC. It codes for CASSLYGQITYEQYF.

This chain uses TRBV7-8 with TRBJ2-3; 7 bases are a match to TRBD1. Germline V gene data show CDR1 as SGHVS and CDR2 as FQNEAQ. The CDR3 length is 17 residues. Trimming removed 7 bases from V and 2 bases from J; junction bases left unmatched: 15. In DNA form, the CDR3 reads TGTGCCAGCATTGGACAGGAGGAGGCCCAATACACAGATACGCAGTATTTT. Translated, it gives CASIGQEEAQYTDTQYF.

This chain links TRBV4-3 with TRBJ2-6, with unresolved D. CDR1 and CDR2 (germline): LGHNA, YSLEER. The CDR3 extends over 17 amino acids. Trimming removed 1 base at V and 1 base at J, with 11 bases between. This CDR3 reads CASSQVQLGSGANVLTF. The CDR3, as DNA: TGCGCCAGCAGCCAAGTTCAGTTGGGTTCTGGGGCCAACGTCCTGACTTTC.

V is TRBV28 and J is TRBJ1-2; tentatively, D is TRBD1 (6 bases). CDR3 length equals 14 residues. Per the germline V gene, CDR1 is MDHEN and CDR2 is SYDVKM. Between the trimmed V and J ends, which lost 4 bases and 4 bases, there was a span of 13 bases. CDR3 sequence: CASSSWRTVYGYTF. In DNA, the CDR3 is TGTGCCAGCAGTTCTTGGCGGACAGTCTATGGCTACACCTTC.

The chain is built from TRBV7-9 and TRBJ1-5; D gene ambiguous. Germline CDR1 and CDR2: SEHNR and FQNEAQ (reference sequence). V gave up 1 base and J gave up 7 bases, with 8 bases separating them. There are 13 residues in the CDR3. Written as DNA, the CDR3 is TGTGCCAGCAGCTTAGATAAGTCCCAGCCCCAGCATTTT. Encoded protein: CASSLDKSQPQHF.

This chain uses TRBV5-1 with TRBJ2-3; 9 positions match TRBD2. Germline V CDR1 and CDR2: SGHRS, YFSETQ. The CDR3 consists of 15 residues. Germline trimming cut 1 base from V and 6 bases from J; bases unmatched to any gene: 6. CDR3 loop: CASSLKAGGWDTQYF. The CDR3 bases are TGCGCCAGCAGCTTGAAAGCGGGAGGATGGGATACGCAGTATTTT.

The chain is built from TRBV6-5 and TRBJ1-2, with D unclear. The germline V and J ends were trimmed by 6 bases and 4 bases, with 12 bases remaining between them. In germline, CDR1 is MNHEY, CDR2 SVGAGI. This CDR3 has 13 amino acids. In nucleotides, the CDR3 is TGTGCCAGCAGCTCGTCTAGCTCCTATGGCTACACCTTC. Its translation is CASSSSSSYGYTF.

This clone was counted only a few times. V usage is TRBV7-6 and J usage is TRBJ2-7; 7 nucleotides match TRBD1. This CDR3 region has 15 residues. Per germline, CDR1 SGHVS and CDR2 FNYEAQ. Trimming took 4 bases from V and 3 from J; bases not matched to a gene: 9. The chain's CDR3 is CASSSQGTAVYEQYF. The CDR3 coding sequence is TGTGCCAGCAGCTCTCAAGGGACAGCGGTCTACGAGCAGTACTTC.

The rearrangement joins TRBV7-2 to TRBJ1-2; no reliable D call. The germline V gene has CDR1 SGHTA and CDR2 FQGNSA. With 3 bases removed from V and 8 bases from J, the gap between germline ends came to 13 bases. The CDR3 consists of 13 residues. The CDR3 loop reads CASSFIVQDGYTF. In DNA, the CDR3 is TGTGCCAGCAGCTTTATTGTCCAGGACGGCTACACCTTC. Using reference TRBV7-2 and TRBJ1-2 for the parts outside the CDR3, the full variable domain is GAGVSQSPSNKVTEKGKDVELRCDPISGHTALYWYRQSLGQGLEFLIYFQGNSAPDKSGLPSDRFSAERTGGSVSTLTIQRTQQEDSAVYLCASSFIVQDGYTFGSGTRLTVV.